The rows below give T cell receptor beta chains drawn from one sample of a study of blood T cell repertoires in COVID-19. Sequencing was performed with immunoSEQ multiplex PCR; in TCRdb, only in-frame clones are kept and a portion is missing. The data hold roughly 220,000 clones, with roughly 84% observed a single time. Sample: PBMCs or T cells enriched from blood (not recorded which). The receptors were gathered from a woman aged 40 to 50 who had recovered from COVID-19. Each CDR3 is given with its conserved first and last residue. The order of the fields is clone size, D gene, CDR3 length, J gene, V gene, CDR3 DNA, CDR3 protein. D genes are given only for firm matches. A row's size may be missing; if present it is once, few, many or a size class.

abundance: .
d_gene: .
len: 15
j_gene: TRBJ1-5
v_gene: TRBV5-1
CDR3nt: TGCGCCAGCAGCCCGGGGGGACTGAGCAATCAGCCCCAGCATTTT
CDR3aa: CASSPGGLSNQPQHF

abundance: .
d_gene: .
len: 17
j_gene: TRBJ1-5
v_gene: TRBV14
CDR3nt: TGTGCCAGCAGCCAAGAGGCCCAGGCTTGTAGCAATCAGCCCCAGCATTTT
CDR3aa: CASSQEAQACSNQPQHF

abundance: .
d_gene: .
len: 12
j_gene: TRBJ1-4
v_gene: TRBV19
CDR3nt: TGTGCCACCAGGTGGACTAATGAAAAACTGTTTTTT
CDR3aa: CATRWTNEKLFF

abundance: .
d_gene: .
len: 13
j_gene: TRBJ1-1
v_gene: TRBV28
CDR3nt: TGTGCCAGCACGGGGGGTGTGTACACTGAAGCTTTCTTT
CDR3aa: CASTGGVYTEAFF

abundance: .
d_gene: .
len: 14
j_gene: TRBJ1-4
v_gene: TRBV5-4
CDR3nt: TGTGCCAGCAGCTTAGGCCCGGCGGGTGAAAAACTGTTTTTT
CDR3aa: CASSLGPAGEKLFF

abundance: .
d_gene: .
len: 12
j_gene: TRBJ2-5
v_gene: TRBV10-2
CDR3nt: TGCGCCAGCAGTGACAGAGGAGAGACCCAGTACTTC
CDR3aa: CASSDRGETQYF

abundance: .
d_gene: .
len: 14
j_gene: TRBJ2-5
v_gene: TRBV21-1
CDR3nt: TGTGCCAGCAGCAAAGGGGGACTAACGGAGACCCAGTACTTC
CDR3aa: CASSKGGLTETQYF

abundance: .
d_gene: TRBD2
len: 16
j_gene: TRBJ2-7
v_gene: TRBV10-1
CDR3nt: TGCGCCAGCGGGGCACCGAATAGCGGGAAGACGGACGAGCAGTACTTC
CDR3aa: CASGAPNSGKTDEQYF

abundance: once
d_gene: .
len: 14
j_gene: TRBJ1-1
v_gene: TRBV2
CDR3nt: TGTGCCAGCAAGACCTCGGGAGTGAGCACTGAAGCTTTCTTT
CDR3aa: CASKTSGVSTEAFF

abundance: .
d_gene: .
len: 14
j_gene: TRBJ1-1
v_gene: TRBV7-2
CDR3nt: TGTGCCAGCAGCTTAGGGGTAGCCAACACTGAAGCTTTCTTT
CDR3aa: CASSLGVANTEAFF

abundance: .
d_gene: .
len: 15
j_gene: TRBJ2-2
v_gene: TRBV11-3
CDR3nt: TGTGCCAGCAGCCAGGACTTTTCTTACACCGGGGAGCTGTTTTTT
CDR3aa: CASSQDFSYTGELFF

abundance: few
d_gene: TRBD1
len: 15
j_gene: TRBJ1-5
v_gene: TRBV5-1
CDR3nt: TGCGCCAGCAGCTTGAGGGGGCTCAGCAATCAGCCCCAGCATTTT
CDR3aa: CASSLRGLSNQPQHF

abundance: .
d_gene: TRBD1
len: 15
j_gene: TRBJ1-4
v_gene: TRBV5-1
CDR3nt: TGCGCCAGCAGCCCCCTACAGGGGGTAGGTGAAAAACTGTTTTTT
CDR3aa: CASSPLQGVGEKLFF

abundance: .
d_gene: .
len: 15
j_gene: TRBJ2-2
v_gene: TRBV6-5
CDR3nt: TGTGCCAGCAGTTATCGGGTGGGTCGGACCGGGGAGCTGTTTTTT
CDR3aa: CASSYRVGRTGELFF

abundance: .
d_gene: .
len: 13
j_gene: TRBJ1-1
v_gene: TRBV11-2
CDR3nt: TGTGCCAGCAGCTTAGCGGGGGGCAGGGAAGCTTTCTTT
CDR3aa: CASSLAGGREAFF

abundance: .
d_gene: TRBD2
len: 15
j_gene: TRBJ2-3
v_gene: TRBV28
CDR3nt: TGTGCCAGCAAAACCGCGGGAGGAATGACAGATACGCAGTATTTT
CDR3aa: CASKTAGGMTDTQYF

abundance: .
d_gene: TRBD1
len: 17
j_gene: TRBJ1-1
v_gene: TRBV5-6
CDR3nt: TGTGCCAGCAGCAATCGACAGGGGTATAGGAGGAACACTGAAGCTTTCTTT
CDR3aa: CASSNRQGYRRNTEAFF

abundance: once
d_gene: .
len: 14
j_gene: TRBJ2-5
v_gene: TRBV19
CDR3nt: TGTGCCAGTAGTATAGGTCAGGTCCAAGAGACCCAGTACTTC
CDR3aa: CASSIGQVQETQYF

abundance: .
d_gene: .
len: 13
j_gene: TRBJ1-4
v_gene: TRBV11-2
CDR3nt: TGTGCCAGCAGCTTAACCGGAGATGAAAAACTGTTTTTT
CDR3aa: CASSLTGDEKLFF

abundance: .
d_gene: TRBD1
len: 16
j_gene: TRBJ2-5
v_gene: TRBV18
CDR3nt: TGTGCCAGCTCACCGTACGGGACAGGGGGGGAAGAGACCCAGTACTTC
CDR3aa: CASSPYGTGGEETQYF

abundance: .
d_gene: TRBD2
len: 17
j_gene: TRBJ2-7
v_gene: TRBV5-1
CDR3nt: TGCGCCAGCAGCTTGGCTATGACTAGCGGGAAGTCCTACGAGCAGTACTTC
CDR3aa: CASSLAMTSGKSYEQYF

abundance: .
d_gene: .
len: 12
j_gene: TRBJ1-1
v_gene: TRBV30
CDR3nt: TGTGCCTGGAAACCGGCAGGCACTGAAGCTTTCTTT
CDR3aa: CAWKPAGTEAFF

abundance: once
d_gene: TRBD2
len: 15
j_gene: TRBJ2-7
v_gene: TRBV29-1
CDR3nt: TGCAGCGCCTATGGGGCTAGCGGGAGAGGGAACGAGCAGTACTTC
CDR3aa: CSAYGASGRGNEQYF

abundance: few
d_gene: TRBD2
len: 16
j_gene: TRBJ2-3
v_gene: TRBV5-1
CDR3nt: TGCGCCAGCAGGACCTCGAGAAGCGGGATAACAGATACGCAGTATTTT
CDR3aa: CASRTSRSGITDTQYF

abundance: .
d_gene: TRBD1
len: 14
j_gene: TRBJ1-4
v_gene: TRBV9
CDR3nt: TGTGCCAGCAGCGAGACAGGGGGGACTGAAAAACTGTTTTTT
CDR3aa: CASSETGGTEKLFF

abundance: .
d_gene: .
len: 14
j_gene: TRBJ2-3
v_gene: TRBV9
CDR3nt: TGTGCCAGCAGCGTAGGTGGCCGGGCAGATACGCAGTATTTT
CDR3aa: CASSVGGRADTQYF

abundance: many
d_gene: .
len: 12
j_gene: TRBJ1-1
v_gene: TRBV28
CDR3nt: TGTGCCAGCAGTTTATTGGGCAATGAAGCTTTCTTT
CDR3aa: CASSLLGNEAFF

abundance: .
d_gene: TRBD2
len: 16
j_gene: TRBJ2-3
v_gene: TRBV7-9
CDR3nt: TGTGCCAGCAGCTCGGGACTAGCGGCCGTCACAGATACGCAGTATTTT
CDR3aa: CASSSGLAAVTDTQYF

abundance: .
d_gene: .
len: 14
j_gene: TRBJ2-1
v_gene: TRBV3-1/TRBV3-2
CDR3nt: TGTGCCAGCAGCCAAGACGGTCACCCGAATGAGCAGTTCTTC
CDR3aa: CASSQDGHPNEQFF

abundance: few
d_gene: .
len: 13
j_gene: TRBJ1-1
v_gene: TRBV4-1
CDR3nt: TGCGCCAGCAGCCAAGGAAGAGGGAGGGAAGCTTTCTTT
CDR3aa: CASSQGRGREAFF

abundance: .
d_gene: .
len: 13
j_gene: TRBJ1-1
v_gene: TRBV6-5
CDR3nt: TGTGCCAGCACCGTGACAGAGAACACTGAAGCTTTCTTT
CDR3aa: CASTVTENTEAFF

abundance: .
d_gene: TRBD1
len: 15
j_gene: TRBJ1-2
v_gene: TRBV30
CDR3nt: TGTGCCTGGAGTAGGACAGGTGTTTCCAACTATGGCTACACCTTC
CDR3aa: CAWSRTGVSNYGYTF

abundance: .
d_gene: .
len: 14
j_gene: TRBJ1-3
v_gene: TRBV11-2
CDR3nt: TGTGCCAGCAGCTTGACCGGGATTGGAAACACCATATATTTT
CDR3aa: CASSLTGIGNTIYF

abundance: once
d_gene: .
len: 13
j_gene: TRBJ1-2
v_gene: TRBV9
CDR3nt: TGTGCCAGCGGTTGGAAGCTAGCCCTGGGCTACACCTTC
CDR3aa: CASGWKLALGYTF

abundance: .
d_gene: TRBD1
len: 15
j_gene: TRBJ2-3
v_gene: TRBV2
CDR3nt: TGTGCCAGCAGCGTCGACAGGGGCAGCACAGATACGCAGTATTTT
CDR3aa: CASSVDRGSTDTQYF

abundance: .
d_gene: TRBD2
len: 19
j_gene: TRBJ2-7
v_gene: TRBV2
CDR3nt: TGTGCCAGCAGTGTCAGACTAGCGTGGGCCGAGCTCCTAGGCTACGAGCAGTACTTC
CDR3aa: CASSVRLAWAELLGYEQYF

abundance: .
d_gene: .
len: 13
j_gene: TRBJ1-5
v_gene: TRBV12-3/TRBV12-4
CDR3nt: TGTGCCAGCAGTTTAGCCTCGAATCAGCCCCAGCATTTT
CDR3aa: CASSLASNQPQHF

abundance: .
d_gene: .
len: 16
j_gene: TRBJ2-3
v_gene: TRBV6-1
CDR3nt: TGTGCCAGCAGTGAAATGGTAGCGAGTAGCACAGATACGCAGTATTTT
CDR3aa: CASSEMVASSTDTQYF

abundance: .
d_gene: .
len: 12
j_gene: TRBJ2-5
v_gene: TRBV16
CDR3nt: TGTGCCAGCGCCAGGACAATGGAGACCCAGTACTTC
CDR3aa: CASARTMETQYF

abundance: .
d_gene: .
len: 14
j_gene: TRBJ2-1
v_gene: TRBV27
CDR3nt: TGTGCCAGCAGCAAACGAGGCGGGTCCAATGAGCAGTTCTTC
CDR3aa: CASSKRGGSNEQFF

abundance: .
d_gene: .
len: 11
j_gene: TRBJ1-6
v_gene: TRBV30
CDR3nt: TGTGCCTGGACCCAGGATTCACCCCTCCACTTT
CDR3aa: CAWTQDSPLHF

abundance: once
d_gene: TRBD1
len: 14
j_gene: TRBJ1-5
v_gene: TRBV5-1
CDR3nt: TGCGCCAGCAGCCCTGACAGGGTTTATCAGCCCCAGCATTTT
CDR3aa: CASSPDRVYQPQHF

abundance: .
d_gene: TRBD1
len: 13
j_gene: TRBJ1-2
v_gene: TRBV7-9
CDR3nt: TGTGCCAGCAGCTTACCACAGGGGGATGGCTACACCTTC
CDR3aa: CASSLPQGDGYTF

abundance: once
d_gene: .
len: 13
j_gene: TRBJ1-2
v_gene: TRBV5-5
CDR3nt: TGTGCCAGCAGCTTGGATAGTAACTATGGCTACACCTTC
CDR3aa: CASSLDSNYGYTF

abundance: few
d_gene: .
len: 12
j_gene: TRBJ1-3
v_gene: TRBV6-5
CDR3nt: TGTGCCAGCAGTTCAACAGGAAACACCATATATTTT
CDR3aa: CASSSTGNTIYF